These 22 T cell receptor beta chains share one sample of origin, sequenced in a study of Graves' ophthalmopathy and Graves' hyperthyroidism. For repertoire sequencing, the TCR beta CDR3 regions were amplified from RNA transcripts. RT-PCR with HTBI primers came first, then second-round multiplex PCR. TCRdb ran MiXCR on the multiplex PCR reads and lists one entry per CDR3 protein. In the table there are around 51,000 distinct CDR3 sequences, about 50% of which are singletons. Sequencing input: peripheral blood. The receptors were sampled from an adult man with Graves' ophthalmopathy.

This clonotype was recorded many times. CDR3 region: CSARFQALPYEQYF. CDR3 DNA: TGCAGTGCTAGATTTCAAGCGCTTCCCTACGAGCAGTACTTC. The V gene is TRBV20-1, the J gene TRBJ2-7; D uncertain. V was pared by 2 bases and J by 2 bases, with 13 bases between. This CDR3 is built from 14 residues. Germline V gene sequence: CDR1 DFQATT, CDR2 SNEGSKA (reference sequence).

V gene TRBV12-3 or TRBV12-4 combines with J gene TRBJ2-7; possibly TRBD1 or TRBD2 for D (5 bases each). The CDR3 totals 17 residues. Between the trimmed V and J ends, which lost 6 bases and 0 bases, there was a span of 21 bases. The CDR3, as DNA: TGTGCCAGCAGCCTCACCCAGGGACCACTGTCCTCCTACGAGCAGTACTTC. Protein sequence: CASSLTQGPLSSYEQYF.

This clonotype was counted ten times or more. CDR3 nucleotides: TGTGCCAGCAGCCTCAACGGCAGGGACGGGAACACTGAAGCTTTCTTT. This gives the protein CASSLNGRDGNTEAFF. The chain links TRBV3-1 to TRBJ1-1; tentatively, D is TRBD1 (5 bases). This CDR3 has 16 residues. V was cut by 4 bases and J by 1 base, with 16 bases left in between. Germline CDR1 is LGHDT and CDR2 is YNNKEL (reference sequence).

This clonotype appeared many times. The CDR3 DNA reads as TGTGCCAGCAGCTCGGACAGCCAGAACACTGAAGCTTTCTTT. Translating it yields CASSSDSQNTEAFF. The V gene is TRBV5-6, the J gene TRBJ1-1; tentative D call: TRBD1 (6 bases). V lost 3 bases to trimming and J lost 1 base, with 10 bases between them. Germline values: CDR1 SGHDT, CDR2 YYEEEE. This CDR3 comprises 14 residues.

The genes are TRBV6-1 and TRBJ2-1; the D gene could be TRBD1 or TRBD2 (5 bases each). CDR3 length: 12 residues. The germline V gene encodes CDR1 MNHNS and CDR2 SASEGT. The germline V and J ends were trimmed by 1 base and 8 bases, with 6 bases remaining between them. CDR3 amino acids: CASSEGGYEQFF. The DNA of the CDR3 is TGTGCCAGCAGTGAAGGGGGGTATGAGCAGTTCTTC.

This chain joins TRBV20-1 and TRBJ2-1, with D maybe TRBD1 (6 bases). This CDR3 spans 12 amino acids. Germline assignment: CDR1 DFQATT and CDR2 SNEGSKA (reference sequence). In DNA form, the CDR3 reads TGCAGCTGGGGGCCGGGGTACAATGAGCAGTTCTTC. Its translation is CSWGPGYNEQFF.

This clonotype was counted ten times or more. This chain joins TRBV5-8 and TRBJ2-6; D is possibly TRBD1 (6 bases). This CDR3 has 14 amino acids. The V and J ends lost 4 bases and 12 bases respectively, with 17 bases between them. Looked up from germline, CDR1 is SGHTS and CDR2 is YDEGEE. For the CDR3, the DNA is TGTGCCAGCAGCACTGAAAGACAGGTTGGCGTCCTGACTTTC. As protein: CASSTERQVGVLTF.

The CDR3, as DNA: TGTGCCAGCAGCATGGACGGGATTGAGCAGTTCTTC. Translating it yields CASSMDGIEQFF. The chain is built from TRBV5-4 and TRBJ2-1; weak D call: TRBD2 (5 bases). The CDR3 has 12 amino acids. V lost 4 bases and J lost 9, with 11 bases in between. Germline CDR1 is SGHNT and CDR2 is YYREEE (reference sequence).

This chain joins TRBV7-9 and TRBJ1-2, with 7 bases aligning to TRBD1. Losses at the gene ends were 6 bases for V and 5 bases for J; bases not matched to a gene: 6. Germline CDR1 reads SEHNR; CDR2 reads FQNEAQ (reference sequence). The CDR3 contains 13 residues. In nucleotides, the CDR3 is TGTGCCAGCAGAGGGGGCGCGGGGTATGGCTACACCTTC. Its translation: CASRGGAGYGYTF.

The V gene is TRBV10-3, the J gene TRBJ2-7; TRBD1 might be the D (6 bases). The CDR3 runs 14 residues. Germline V CDR1 and CDR2: ENHRY, SYGVKD. The V end lost 4 bases, the J end lost 4 bases, and 14 bases lay between the germline ends. The CDR3 sequence is CAISARGQIYEQYF. The CDR3 DNA reads as TGTGCCATCAGTGCTAGAGGACAGATTTACGAGCAGTACTTC.

This clonotype came up many times. The rearrangement uses TRBV20-1 and TRBJ2-4; 7 nucleotides line up with TRBD2. The CDR3 totals 17 residues. V dropped 0 bases and J dropped 0; count of bases not matched to a gene: 8. The germline gives CDR1 DFQATT, CDR2 SNEGSKA (reference sequence). CDR3 coding DNA: TGCAGTGCTAGAGACGGGGGGAAAGGGGAAGCCAAAAACATTCAGTACTTC. Residues: CSARDGGKGEAKNIQYF.

On this clonotype itself: This may be a read error: a much more frequent sequence differs by one nucleotide. V usage is TRBV28 and J usage is TRBJ2-7, with TRBD2 matching over 9 bases. Germline loops: CDR1 MDHEN, CDR2 SYDVKM. The junction had 6 bases not matched to a gene; V was cut back by 4 bases and J by 2 bases. This CDR3 is built from 15 residues. The CDR3 nucleotides are TGTGCCAGCAGTTGGGAAGTAGCGGGGGCCTACGAGCAGTACTTC. This translates into CASSWEVAGAYEQYF.

In DNA form, the CDR3 reads TGTGCCAGTAGTACGAACACTGAAGCTTTCTTT. Its translation: CASSTNTEAFF. The chain is built from TRBV19 and TRBJ1-1; D unresolved. The CDR3 is 11 residues long. The germline gives CDR1 LNHDA, CDR2 SQIVND (reference sequence). Trimming removed 4 bases at V and 1 base at J, with 1 base between.

The chain combines TRBV11-2 with TRBJ1-5; perhaps TRBD1 as D (6 bases). This CDR3 region has 17 residues. Germline CDR1 and CDR2: SGHAT and FQNNGV. The V end was cut by 2 bases, the J end by 6 bases, with 20 bases between. This chain's CDR3 is CASSLSGQGGWGQPQHF. CDR3 nucleotides: TGTGCCAGCAGCTTATCGGGACAAGGGGGTTGGGGTCAGCCCCAGCATTTT.

Comment on this clonotype: A much larger clone lies a single base off, so this may be a read error. CDR3 loop: CASSDWALYGYTF. CDR3 sequence (DNA): TGTGCCAGTTCGGACTGGGCGCTTTATGGCTACACCTTC. This sequence joins TRBV3-1 and TRBJ1-2; D gene uncertain. CDR3 length: 13 residues. Trimming pared 9 bases from V and 5 bases from J, leaving 16 bases between. Germline-derived CDR1 and CDR2 are LGHDT and YNNKEL (reference sequence).

The chain recombines TRBV20-1 with TRBJ2-7; tentatively, D is TRBD1 or TRBD2 (7 bases each). Germline V gene sequence: CDR1 DFQATT, CDR2 SNEGSKA (reference sequence). Trimming stripped 6 bases from V and 7 bases from J, with 16 bases between. This CDR3 spans 12 amino acids. CDR3: CSAGTGEGEQYF. The CDR3 DNA follows: TGCAGTGCGGGAACAGGGGAGGGGGAGCAGTACTTC.

There are many counts of this clonotype. The V and J genes are TRBV28 and TRBJ1-5; D not certain. CDR1 is MDHEN, CDR2 SYDVKM, per germline. The V end lost 3 bases, the J end lost 3 bases, and 6 bases lay between the germline ends. This CDR3 has 13 residues. The CDR3 DNA sequence: TGTGCCAGCAGTTTTCCCCTCAATCAGCCCCAGCATTTT. Translating gives CASSFPLNQPQHF.

The rearrangement uses TRBV20-1 and TRBJ2-7; D unclear. The length of the CDR3 is 14 residues. V dropped 0 bases and J dropped 4 bases, with 13 bases sitting between them. Germline V gives CDR1 DFQATT, CDR2 SNEGSKA (reference sequence). CDR3 DNA sequence: TGCAGTGCTAGAGAGTCACTATTATCATACGAGCAGTACTTC. Protein sequence: CSARESLLSYEQYF.

As concerns this clonotype: This may be a read error, as it is one base from a much larger clone. V usage is TRBV28 and J usage is TRBJ1-5, with D possibly TRBD1 on 5 matching bases. The V gene's germline CDR1 is MDHEN and CDR2 SYDVKM. The CDR3 length is 15 residues. CDR3 bases: TGTGCCAGCAGTTTATTCCGGGGCATGAATCAGCCCCAGCGTTTT. Its translation: CASSLFRGMNQPQRF.

J is TRBJ2-3 and V is TRBV14; D unclear. The CDR3 runs to 15 residues. Germline-derived CDR1 and CDR2 are SGHDN and FVKESK. V dropped 1 base and J dropped 1 base, with 9 bases sitting between them. The CDR3 DNA follows: TGTGCCAGCAGCCAAGGTGGCACCCGCACAGATACGCAGTATTTT. It yields the protein CASSQGGTRTDTQYF.

The chain employs TRBV7-9 and TRBJ2-5, with 12 bases aligning to TRBD2. The trim removed 5 bases at V and 2 bases at J, leaving 6 bases unmatched. Germline lookup yields CDR1 SEHNR and CDR2 FQNEAQ (reference sequence). The CDR3 runs 16 residues. DNA for the CDR3: TGTGCCAGCAGCGACACACTAGCGGGAGGACAAGAGACCCAGTACTTC. This gives the protein CASSDTLAGGQETQYF.

Many counts were recorded for this clonotype. The chain's CDR3 is CASSPLGMNTGELFF. The CDR3 region has the DNA TGTGCCAGTAGTCCCCTCGGGATGAACACCGGGGAGCTGTTTTTT. V is TRBV19 and J is TRBJ2-2, with TRBD2 as a possible D gene (5 bases). Trimming pared 5 bases from V and 1 base from J, leaving 11 bases between. This CDR3 is built from 15 residues. Germline V gene sequence: CDR1 LNHDA, CDR2 SQIVND (reference sequence).